This is a list of T cell receptor beta chains from one sample in a study of tumor-infiltrating lymphocytes in primary liver carcinoma. Each CDR3 protein gets one entry after TCRdb re-called the multiplex PCR reads with MiXCR. Of tens of thousands of distinct CDR3 sequences in the sample, approximately 71% are singletons; the top ten hold around 41%. The sample taken for sequencing was tumor-adjacent normal liver tissue. The receptors were gathered from a woman aged 30 to 39 with primary liver carcinoma and hepatitis B virus infection. The CDR3 runs from the conserved cysteine through the conserved F or W. A D gene is named only where the DNA matches it firmly. Expanded clones get a size class; other rows say once, few or many, or leave the size out.

V gene	D gene	clone size	J gene	CDR3 DNA	CDR3 protein
TRBV11-1	NA	NA	TRBJ2-1	TGTTCCAGCAGCCTGGGCTCCTATAATGAGCGGTTCTTC	CSSSLGSYNERFF
TRBV12-3/TRBV12-4	TRBD2	NA	TRBJ2-1	TGTGCCAGCAGCCTGTCAGGGACTAGAGGACTTAAGCAGTCCTTC	CASSLSGTRGLKQSF
TRBV16	TRBD2	few	TRBJ2-7	TGTGCCAGCAGCCCCAGCCGGGAGGGCGAGCAGTACTTC	CASSPSREGEQYF
TRBV7-9	NA	NA	TRBJ1-4	TGTGCCAGTAGCTTAATCCTTTCCCGTCGAGAAAAACTGTTTTTT	CASSLILSRREKLFF
TRBV12-3/TRBV12-4	NA	NA	TRBJ1-1	TGTGCCAGCATACCTGCATCAATGAACACTGAGGCTTTCTTT	CASIPASMNTEAFF
TRBV11-1	NA	NA	TRBJ2-1	TGTGCCAGCAGCCTGGACCCCTACAATGAACAGTTCTTC	CASSLDPYNEQFF
TRBV28	NA	many	TRBJ2-7	TGTGCCAGCAGTCCCCCTGTGGACGGAGAAAACGAGCAGTACTTC	CASSPPVDGENEQYF
TRBV12-3/TRBV12-4	TRBD2	NA	TRBJ2-1	TGTGCCACCTGGCGGGGAGGGCAGGCTAGCGGTTACACTGAGCAGTTCTTC	CATWRGGQASGYTEQFF
TRBV24-1	TRBD1	NA	TRBJ2-5	TGTGCCATCAGTGGTTGGACAGGGGTAGAGACCCAGTACTTC	CAISGWTGVETQYF
TRBV11-1	NA	NA	TRBJ2-1	TGTGCCAGCAACTTGGGGCAGGACGCTCACAATGAGCAGTCCTTC	CASNLGQDAHNEQSF
TRBV11-2	NA	NA	TRBJ1-1	TGTGCCAGCAGTCCCGGGAATGGAGCTTTCTTT	CASSPGNGAFF
TRBV7-8	NA	once	TRBJ2-1	TGTGCCAACAGCTCGCATTCCCCATTGGGAGTGCAGTTCTTC	CANSSHSPLGVQFF
TRBV5-6	NA	NA	TRBJ2-7	NA	CTSSFGTGAFEQYF
TRBV10-2	NA	NA	TRBJ2-7	TGCGCCAGCAGTGCGATCGGGAGTAATTACGAGCAGTACTTC	CASSAIGSNYEQYF
TRBV6-1	NA	many	TRBJ2-6	TGTGCCAGCAGTGAAAGGCAGTACTCTGGGGCCAACGTCCTGACTTTC	CASSERQYSGANVLTF
TRBV2	TRBD2	many	TRBJ2-1	TGTGCCAGCGGCCCGGAGACTAGCGGGAGGGTTAAGCAGTTCTTC	CASGPETSGRVKQFF
TRBV30	TRBD2	few	TRBJ2-3	TGTGCCTTGAGCCGGCATGGGGGGGCAGATACGCAGTATTTT	CALSRHGGADTQYF
TRBV6-2/TRBV6-3	TRBD2	NA	TRBJ2-1	TGTGCCAGCGGCCCCCAAGCGGGAGGACACTACAATGAGCAGTTCTTC	CASGPQAGGHYNEQFF
TRBV7-9	TRBD2	NA	TRBJ2-7	TGTGTCAGTAGCTCGGGAGGCCTCTCCTACGAGCAGTATTTC	CVSSSGGLSYEQYF
TRBV6-5	NA	many	TRBJ2-7	TGTGCCAGCAGTCTCTTTCCCCCCCCCTACGAGCAGTACTTC	CASSLFPPPYEQYF
TRBV11-2	NA	NA	TRBJ1-6	TGTGCCAACAGCCCAGGTTTCGGGACCTATAATTCACCCTTCCACTTT	CANSPGFGTYNSPFHF
TRBV28	NA	NA	TRBJ2-2	TGTGCTACCAGTTTAGTCGGATTGAACACCGGGGAGCTGTTTTTT	CATSLVGLNTGELFF
TRBV5-1	NA	NA	TRBJ2-7	TGCGCCAACAGCTGGGACAAGACCTACGAGCAGTATTTC	CANSWDKTYEQYF
TRBV4-1	NA	NA	TRBJ2-2	TGCGCCAGCAGCCTGGCCAAGAAATGGACGCCGAACACCGTGGAGCTGTTTTTT	CASSLAKKWTPNTVELFF
TRBV11-2	NA	NA	TRBJ2-2	TGTACCAGCAGCCCCGATCCCCAACTGAACACCCGGGAGCTGTTTTTT	CTSSPDPQLNTRELFF
TRBV6-1	NA	NA	TRBJ1-1	TGTGCCACCAGTGAAGAAAGCAGGAACACTGAAGCTTTCTTT	CATSEESRNTEAFF
TRBV7-9	NA	once	TRBJ2-2	TGTGCCAGCAGCATTGAACGCGCGAACACCGGGGAGCTGTTTTTT	CASSIERANTGELFF
TRBV7-3	NA	medium-sized	TRBJ2-3	TGTGCCAGCAGCCCCTATAAAGGCGGCACAGATACGCAGTATTTT	CASSPYKGGTDTQYF
TRBV11-2	NA	NA	TRBJ2-3	TGTGCCAGCAGCCCCGGGCGGGACGTAGATACGCAGTATTTT	CASSPGRDVDTQYF
TRBV6-1	TRBD1	once	TRBJ2-5	TGTGCCAGCACTGTATTAGGGGGCCCGGAAGAGACCCAGTACTTC	CASTVLGGPEETQYF
TRBV6-1	NA	NA	TRBJ2-6	TGTGCCAGCAGTGAAGCTAACACTGGGGCCAACGTCCTGACTTTC	CASSEANTGANVLTF
TRBV7-8	NA	many	TRBJ2-7	TGTGCCAGCAGCTTAAGACTAGGGGGAGAGCAGTACTTC	CASSLRLGGEQYF
TRBV29-1	NA	many	TRBJ2-3	TGCAGCGTTGTAGTGGCTGGGACAGATACGCAGTATTTT	CSVVVAGTDTQYF
TRBV4-2	NA	NA	TRBJ1-6	TGTGCCAGCAGCCAACCTTGGGATCTTCTCAATATTTCACCCCTCGACTTT	CASSQPWDLLNISPLDF
TRBV20-1	NA	NA	TRBJ2-6	TGCAGTGCTCTCCGGGGGTCAGGGGCCAACGTCCTGACTTTC	CSALRGSGANVLTF
TRBV6-2/TRBV6-3	TRBD2	many	TRBJ2-7	TGTGCCAGCAGTTACGGGACTAGCGCCTACGAGCAGTACTTC	CASSYGTSAYEQYF
TRBV7-8	TRBD1	many	TRBJ2-3	TGTGCCAGCAGCCTCAGACAGGGGAGTAGCACAGATACGCAGTATTTT	CASSLRQGSSTDTQYF
TRBV11-2	TRBD2	NA	TRBJ2-7	TGTGACAGCAAAAGGAGTAGCGGGGCTGAGCACTACTTC	CDSKRSSGAEHYF
TRBV5-5	NA	NA	TRBJ2-3	TGTACCAGCAGCTTGTGGGACGCAGCCGGAGAGAAGCAGTATTTT	CTSSLWDAAGEKQYF
TRBV5-6	NA	once	TRBJ2-7	TGTGCCAGCAGCTTGTTTGAGTGGTCAGGGGGGACTAGGGAAACCTACGAGGAGTACTTC	CASSLFEWSGGTRETYEEYF
TRBV5-4	TRBD2	NA	TRBJ2-1	TGTGCCATCAGCCCGTCCACTAGCGGGAGGGCCTCGTCCTACAATGAGCAGTCCTTC	CAISPSTSGRASSYNEQSF
TRBV6-2/TRBV6-3	NA	NA	TRBJ2-2	TGTGCCAGCAGTCTAAACGAGAACACCGCGGAGCTGTTTTTT	CASSLNENTAELFF
TRBV6-6	NA	few	TRBJ2-1	TGTGCCAGTAGTTACGGAGCCAATGAGCAGTTCTTC	CASSYGANEQFF
TRBV18	NA	NA	TRBJ1-5	TGTGCCAGCTCACCAGTTGAGGGTTTAAGCAATCAGCCCCAGCATTTT	CASSPVEGLSNQPQHF
TRBV29-1	TRBD1	NA	TRBJ2-2	TGCAGCGTTCAGGGGGTAAACACAGGGGCGCTGTTTTTT	CSVQGVNTGALFF
TRBV29-1	TRBD2	few	TRBJ2-1	TGCAGAACCGGGGGGTGCGATGAGCAGTTCTTC	CRTGGCDEQFF
TRBV4-1	TRBD2	NA	TRBJ2-2	TGCACCAGCAGCCCCTCACTAGCGGGAGGTACGATCACCGGGGAGCTGTTCTTT	CTSSPSLAGGTITGELFF
TRBV6-1	NA	NA	TRBJ2-7	TGTGCCAGCAGTGAAGGATACCGGACAGCCGGTCACGGGCAGTACTTC	CASSEGYRTAGHGQYF
TRBV4-3	NA	NA	TRBJ2-1	TGCGCCAGCAGCCAAGATGTCTATAATGAGCAGTTCTTC	CASSQDVYNEQFF
TRBV11-1	TRBD2	medium-sized	TRBJ2-1	TGTGCCAGCAGCTTAGCAGCCCTGGTAGCGGGGTTAAATGAGCAGTTCTTC	CASSLAALVAGLNEQFF
TRBV11-2	NA	NA	TRBJ2-1	TGTGCCAGCAGCATGGTAGGGGGGGGAACCTACAATGAGCAGTTCTTC	CASSMVGGGTYNEQFF
TRBV11-2	NA	NA	TRBJ1-4	TGTGCCGGCAGCCTAGGGCGCAGGGGACATGAAAAACTGTCTTTT	CAGSLGRRGHEKLSF
TRBV5-1	TRBD2	NA	TRBJ2-3	TGCGCCAGCATCTTGGACCGCGGGAGCGCAGATACGAAGTATTTT	CASILDRGSADTKYF
TRBV6-5	NA	NA	TRBJ1-6	TGTGCCAGCACTAAACAGTCTGCCATATATAATTCACCCCTCGTCTTT	CASTKQSAIYNSPLVF
TRBV29-1	NA	NA	TRBJ2-4	TGCAGCGTTAATTCCCTGGGGGACATTCAGCACTTC	CSVNSLGDIQHF
TRBV11-2	TRBD2	few	TRBJ2-7	TGTGCCAGCAGCTACGGCGGGAGGACCTCGGGAAGCGAGCAGTACTTC	CASSYGGRTSGSEQYF